One and the same sample provided the 11 T cell receptor beta chains below, sequenced in a study of blood T cell repertoires in COVID-19. Generated by immunoSEQ multiplex PCR, the TCRdb table keeps only in-frame clones and is missing some. The sample consists of around 190,000 clones, 88% of them appearing once. Sequencing input: PBMCs or T cells enriched from blood (not recorded which). These receptors were taken from a woman aged 18 to 35 who had recovered from COVID-19.

This clone came up once. The chain recombines TRBV5-4 with TRBJ1-3, with D perhaps TRBD1 (5 bases). Germline loops: CDR1 SGHNT, CDR2 YYREEE (reference sequence). The CDR3 is 16 amino acids. Trimming shortened V by 4 bases and J by 2 bases, and 16 bases separated the two germline ends. CDR3 amino acids: CASSLTQGLPGNTIYF. The CDR3 DNA follows: TGTGCCAGCAGCCTCACCCAGGGTCTCCCTGGAAACACCATATATTTT. Combining the CDR3 with reference TRBV5-4 and TRBJ1-3 gives the whole variable domain ETGVTQSPTHLIKTRGQQVTLRCSSQSGHNTVSWYQQALGQGPQFIFQYYREEENGRGNFPPRFSGLQFPNYSSELNVNALELDDSALYLCASSLTQGLPGNTIYFGEGSWLTVV.

The chain carries TRBV7-2 and TRBJ1-2, with 8 bases fitting TRBD1. The V and J ends lost 5 bases and 1 base, in that order; junction bases with no gene match: 6. Germline CDR1 is SGHTA and CDR2 is FQGNSA. CDR3 length: 15 residues. The CDR3 nucleotides read TGTGCCAGCAGCGGGATGACAGGGGATAACTATGGCTACACCTTC. This sequence encodes CASSGMTGDNYGYTF.

The chain uses TRBV27 and TRBJ2-2, with D unclear. V was cut by 1 base and J by 1 base, with 7 bases left in between. Per germline, CDR1 MNHEY and CDR2 SMNVEV (reference sequence). This CDR3 spans 15 amino acids. CDR3 protein: CASSLFGVNTGELFF. The DNA of the CDR3 is TGTGCCAGCAGTTTATTCGGTGTGAACACCGGGGAGCTGTTTTTT.

Here the CDR3 DNA reads TGCGCCAGCAGCCCGACAGGCGCCGAACGTTACGAGCAGTACTTC. Translation: CASSPTGAERYEQYF. The chain recombines TRBV5-1 with TRBJ2-7, with D maybe TRBD1 (6 bases). V dropped 4 bases and J dropped 4 bases, with 18 bases sitting between them. CDR1 is SGHRS, CDR2 YFSETQ, per germline. CDR3 length: 15 amino acids.

The DNA for the CDR3 is TGTGCCAGCAGCTCTAGCGGGAGGATGTGGAATGAGCAGTTCTTC. Amino acids: CASSSSGRMWNEQFF. The V call is TRBV5-8, the J call TRBJ2-1; 11 bases map to TRBD2. CDR1 and CDR2 (germline): SGHTS, YDEGEE. The V and J ends lost 3 bases and 7 bases, in that order; junction bases with no gene match: 6. The CDR3 has 15 amino acids. The whole variable domain, remainder taken from reference TRBV5-8 and TRBJ2-1, is EAGVTQSPTHLIKTRGQQATLRCSPISGHTSVYWYQQALGLGLQFLLWYDEGEERNRGNFPPRFSGRQFPNYSSELNVNALELEDSALYLCASSSSGRMWNEQFFGPGTRLTVL.

This clone was detected only a few times. The gene calls are TRBV6-5 and TRBJ2-7; TRBD2 aligns across 11 bases. Germline V CDR1 and CDR2: MNHEY, SVGAGI. CDR3 length: 14 amino acids. Unmatched junction bases numbered 3, after V lost 7 bases and J lost 1 base. CDR3 nucleotide sequence: TGTGCCAGCACCTCTAGCGGGGGGTCCTACGAGCAGTACTTC. It codes for CASTSSGGSYEQYF.

The J gene is TRBJ2-5, the V gene TRBV19; 10 bases are shared with TRBD2. Germline CDR1 and CDR2: LNHDA and SQIVND (reference sequence). The CDR3 contains 13 residues. Trimming removed 6 bases from V and 3 bases from J; junction bases left unmatched: 1. The CDR3 DNA reads as TGTGCCAGTAGGAGCGGGGGGGAAGAGACCCAGTACTTC. Protein sequence: CASRSGGEETQYF.

V usage is TRBV5-1 and J usage is TRBJ2-7; the D gene is possibly TRBD2 (6 bases). Germline V lookup: CDR1 SGHRS, CDR2 YFSETQ. The V gene lost 5 bases and the J gene lost 1 base, with 13 bases spanning the gap. CDR3 size: 14 residues. The CDR3 region is CASRRQEGSYEQYF. Written as DNA, the CDR3 is TGCGCCAGCAGGCGTCAGGAGGGATCCTACGAGCAGTACTTC.

Worth noting for this clone: Within the sample, other DNA sequences also encode this same CDR3. The chain employs TRBV19 and TRBJ1-2, with 8 bases that match TRBD1. This CDR3 has 14 amino acids. The J segment lost 4 bases and the V segment lost 5 bases, leaving 6 bases of the junction unmatched. Germline V CDR1 and CDR2: LNHDA, SQIVND (reference sequence). The CDR3 DNA is TGTGCCAGTAGTTCCCAGGGGGCGGGCTATGGCTACACCTTC. It translates to CASSSQGAGYGYTF.

This clone occurred once. V usage is TRBV9 and J usage is TRBJ2-1, with no clear D. The CDR3 consists of 15 residues. Germline values: CDR1 SGDLS, CDR2 YYNGEE. Trimming shortened V by 0 bases and J by 5 bases, and 12 bases separated the two germline ends. The DNA for the CDR3 is TGTGCCAGCAGCGTAGAATGGCCTGCACACAATGAGCAGTTCTTC. Its translation: CASSVEWPAHNEQFF.

This clone was counted between two and nine times. J is TRBJ1-4 and V is TRBV9, with a tentative D call TRBD1 (6 bases). This CDR3 has 16 amino acids. Germline assignment: CDR1 SGDLS and CDR2 YYNGEE. The V end lost 2 bases, the J end lost 7 bases, and 18 bases lay between the germline ends. The CDR3 sequence: CASSVARGQLGEKLFF. In DNA, the CDR3 is TGTGCCAGCAGCGTGGCGAGAGGACAGCTAGGTGAAAAACTGTTTTTT.